The 17 T cell receptor beta chains given below trace back to one sample, sequenced in a study of glioma-infiltrating T cells. Using RNA template, CDR3s of TCR alpha and beta were amplified with iRepertoire arm-PCR. TCRdb re-called the multiplex PCR reads with MiXCR, one entry per CDR3 protein. The sample has tens of thousands of distinct CDR3 sequences; roughly 23% are singletons. The sample comprised glioma tissue, nonneoplastic brain tissue, or PBMCs (not recorded which). Receptors were obtained from a human donor with low-grade glioma or glioblastoma, undergoing nonglioma brain surgery, or in good health (not recorded which).

This clonotype was recorded a few times. The V call is TRBV4-2, the J call TRBJ2-5, with D maybe TRBD2 (5 bases). CDR3 length equals 15 residues. Germline V lookup: CDR1 LGHNA, CDR2 YNFKEQ. V gave up 4 bases and J gave up 4 bases, with 16 bases separating them. The CDR3 bases are TGTGCCAGCAGCCCAGATAGTGGGCTAGCAGAGACCCAGTACTTC. Amino acids: CASSPDSGLAETQYF.

DNA of the CDR3: TGCAGTGCAACAAACGACGAGCAGTACTTC. Translated: CSATNDEQYF. The chain combines TRBV20-1 with TRBJ2-7; D unclear. The length of the CDR3 is 10 residues. V lost 6 bases and J 5 bases, leaving 8 bases between the germline ends. Germline values: CDR1 DFQATT, CDR2 SNEGSKA (reference sequence).

At least ten counts were recorded for this clonotype. This CDR3 reads CASSESGQNTGELFF. CDR3 in DNA: TGTGCCAGCAGTGAATCAGGTCAGAACACCGGGGAGCTGTTTTTT. The chain uses TRBV2 and TRBJ2-2; D not certain. With 2 bases removed from V and 1 base from J, the gap between germline ends came to 8 bases. The CDR3 runs to 15 residues. Per germline, CDR1 SNHLY and CDR2 FYNNEI.

The genes are TRBV5-1 and TRBJ2-7; 10 bases agree with TRBD1. The CDR3 contains 18 residues. Germline V gene lookup returns CDR1 SGHRS and CDR2 YFSETQ. With 4 bases clipped from V and 5 bases from J, the junction kept 18 bases outside the gene matches. The CDR3 DNA sequence: TGCGCCAGCAGCCAACGTGTTCCTCGGACAGGGGGTAAGGACGAGCAGTACTTC. Protein product: CASSQRVPRTGGKDEQYF.

As regards this clonotype: A much more abundant neighbour one base away suggests this may be a read error. J is TRBJ1-5 and V is TRBV2; D remains ambiguous. Germline values: CDR1 SNHLY, CDR2 FYNNEI. This CDR3 contains 13 residues. V was cut by 7 bases and J by 4 bases, with 11 bases left in between. For the CDR3, the DNA is TGTGCCAGCAATCACACCTGGAATCAGCCCCAGCATTTT. Protein: CASNHTWNQPQHF.

This clonotype was recorded many times. J is TRBJ2-1 and V is TRBV7-2, with 10 bases aligning to TRBD2. Germline trimming cut 9 bases from V and 2 bases from J; bases unmatched to any gene: 7. The CDR3 runs to 15 residues. CDR1 SGHTA and CDR2 FQGNSA come from the germline V gene. CDR3 sequence: CASERSGGAYNEQFF. The CDR3 DNA sequence: TGTGCCAGTGAGCGGAGCGGGGGGGCCTACAATGAGCAGTTCTTC.

This clonotype was seen at least ten times. The chain carries TRBV18 and TRBJ2-7, with D uncertain. The CDR3 length is 12 residues. Germline-derived CDR1 and CDR2 are KGHSH and LQKENI. Trimming took 2 bases from V and 0 from J, leaving 2 bases between them. CDR3 residues: CASSPVSYEQYF. As DNA, the CDR3 is TGTGCCAGCTCACCAGTCTCCTACGAGCAGTACTTC.

This clonotype was seen repeatedly, ten times or more. The V and J genes are TRBV27 and TRBJ1-6, with D hard to call. The CDR3 consists of 17 residues. The V gene lost 0 bases and the J gene lost 4 bases, with 13 bases spanning the gap. The germline V gene has CDR1 MNHEY and CDR2 SMNVEV (reference sequence). As DNA, the CDR3 is TGTGCCAGCAGTTTATCGGGCGAGGCAGCTTATAATTCACCCCTCCACTTT. Amino acid sequence: CASSLSGEAAYNSPLHF.

This clonotype was seen many times. The CDR3 spells CSAMRTGRLNTEAFF. The CDR3 nucleotides are TGCAGTGCTATGAGGACAGGCCGTTTGAACACTGAAGCTTTCTTT. This sequence joins TRBV20-1 and TRBJ1-1; 7 bases line up with TRBD1. The germline V gene encodes CDR1 DFQATT and CDR2 SNEGSKA (reference sequence). This CDR3 region has 15 residues. J was trimmed by 0 bases and V by 4 bases; bases with no gene match: 8.

This clonotype has a handful of counts. The rearrangement uses TRBV5-1 and TRBJ1-1; possibly TRBD1 for D (6 bases). V was cut by 4 bases and J by 1 base, with 14 bases left in between. The CDR3 consists of 15 residues. Germline V gene sequence: CDR1 SGHRS, CDR2 YFSETQ. The CDR3 loop is CASSTRDIRNTEAFF. CDR3 bases: TGCGCCAGCAGCACCAGGGACATACGGAACACTGAAGCTTTCTTT.

This clonotype was detected ten times or more. V is TRBV3-1 and J is TRBJ1-5, with TRBD1 as a possible D gene (5 bases). The V and J ends lost 0 bases and 5 bases respectively, with 5 bases between them. Germline lookup yields CDR1 LGHDT and CDR2 YNNKEL (reference sequence). The CDR3 contains 13 residues. For the CDR3, the DNA is TGTGCCAGCAGCCAAGACAGGGATCAGCCCCAGCATTTT. Protein sequence: CASSQDRDQPQHF. Full variable domain (missing parts from reference TRBV3-1 and TRBJ1-5): DTAVSQTPKYLVTQMGNDKSIKCEQNLGHDTMYWYKQDSKKFLKIMFSYNNKELIINETVPNRFSPKSPDKAHLNLHINSLELGDSAVYFCASSQDRDQPQHFGDGTRLSIL.

The rearrangement links TRBV7-9 to TRBJ2-1; tentatively, D is TRBD1 (6 bases). V was trimmed by 1 base and J by 8 bases, leaving 21 bases between them. This CDR3 spans 17 amino acids. From germline, CDR1 is SEHNR and CDR2 FQNEAQ (reference sequence). CDR3 sequence reads: CASSLVNVQGLGDEQFF. The CDR3 DNA is TGTGCCAGCAGCTTAGTAAACGTCCAGGGGCTGGGGGATGAGCAGTTCTTC. Filled out from reference TRBV7-9 and TRBJ2-1, the complete variable domain reads DTGVSQNPRHKITKRGQNVTFRCDPISEHNRLYWYRQTLGQGPEFLTYFQNEAQLEKSRLLSDRFSAERPKGSFSTLEIQRTEQGDSAMYLCASSLVNVQGLGDEQFFGPGTRLTVL.

This clonotype was seen more than once but under ten times. This chain connects TRBV29-1 to TRBJ2-3; TRBD2 might be the D (5 bases). This CDR3 is 14 amino acids long. V was trimmed by 4 bases and J by 1 base, leaving 12 bases between them. The germline CDR1 and CDR2 sequences are SQVTM and ANQGSEA. The CDR3 here is CSVVRGGRTDTQYF. CDR3 sequence (DNA): TGCAGCGTTGTCCGGGGTGGGCGCACAGATACGCAGTATTTT.

This clonotype was observed many times. This sequence joins TRBV20-1 and TRBJ2-5; 7 nucleotides match TRBD1. In germline, CDR1 is DFQATT, CDR2 SNEGSKA (reference sequence). V was clipped by 0 bases and J by 0 bases; unmatched bases: 1. The CDR3 consists of 14 residues. In DNA form, the CDR3 reads TGCAGTGCTAGAGATGACAGGGACCAAGAGACCCAGTACTTC. This sequence encodes CSARDDRDQETQYF.

This clonotype was detected many times. The chain links TRBV19 to TRBJ2-1; D is perhaps TRBD1 or TRBD2 (5 bases each). V lost 0 bases and J 9 bases, leaving 15 bases between the germline ends. There are 15 residues in the CDR3. Germline V gene sequence: CDR1 LNHDA, CDR2 SQIVND (reference sequence). The CDR3 region has the DNA TGTGCCAGTAGTATAGATCGGCTCGCCGGGGCTGAGCAGTTCTTC. It encodes CASSIDRLAGAEQFF.

This clonotype was counted ten times or more. The J gene is TRBJ2-1, the V gene TRBV20-1; no reliable D call. Looked up from germline, CDR1 is DFQATT and CDR2 is SNEGSKA (reference sequence). There are 14 residues in the CDR3. V was shortened by 1 base and J by 2 bases, with 9 bases between the two germline ends. CDR3 protein: CSARVVETYNEQFF. CDR3 DNA: TGCAGTGCTAGAGTGGTAGAAACCTACAATGAGCAGTTCTTC.

This sequence joins TRBV14 and TRBJ2-7; 7 bases fit TRBD1. In germline, CDR1 is SGHDN, CDR2 FVKESK. Losses at the gene ends were 5 bases for V and 4 bases for J; bases not matched to a gene: 8. CDR3 size: 14 residues. In DNA, the CDR3 is TGTGCCAGCAGCTCCCGACAGGGACCTTACGAGCAGTACTTC. Its translation is CASSSRQGPYEQYF.